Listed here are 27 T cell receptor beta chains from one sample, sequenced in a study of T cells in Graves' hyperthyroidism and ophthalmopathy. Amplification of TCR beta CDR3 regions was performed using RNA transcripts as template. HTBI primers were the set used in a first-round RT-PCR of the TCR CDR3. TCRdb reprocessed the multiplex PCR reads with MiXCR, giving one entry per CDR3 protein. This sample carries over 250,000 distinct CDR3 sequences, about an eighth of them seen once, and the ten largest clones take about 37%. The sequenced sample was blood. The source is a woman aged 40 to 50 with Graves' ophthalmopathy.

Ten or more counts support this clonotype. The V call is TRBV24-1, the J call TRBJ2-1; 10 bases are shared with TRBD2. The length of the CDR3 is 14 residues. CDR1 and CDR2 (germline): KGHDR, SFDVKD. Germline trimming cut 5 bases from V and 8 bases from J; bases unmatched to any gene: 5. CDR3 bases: TGTGCCACCAGTGGTAGCGGGGGGCGCCATGAGCAGTTCTTC. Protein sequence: CATSGSGGRHEQFF.

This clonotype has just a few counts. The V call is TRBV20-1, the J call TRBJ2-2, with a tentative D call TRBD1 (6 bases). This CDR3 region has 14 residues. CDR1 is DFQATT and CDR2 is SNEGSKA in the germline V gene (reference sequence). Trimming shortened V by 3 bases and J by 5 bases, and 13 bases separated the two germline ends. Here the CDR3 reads CSARFLQGTGELFF. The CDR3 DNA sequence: TGCAGTGCTAGGTTCCTACAGGGTACCGGGGAGCTGTTTTTT.

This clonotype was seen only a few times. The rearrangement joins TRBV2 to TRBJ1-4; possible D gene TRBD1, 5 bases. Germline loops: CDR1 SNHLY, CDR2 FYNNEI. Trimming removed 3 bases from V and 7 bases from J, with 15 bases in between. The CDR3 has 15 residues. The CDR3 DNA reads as TGTGCCAGCAGTGAGACGGGCAGGGCCGCTGAAAAACTGTTTTTT. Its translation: CASSETGRAAEKLFF.

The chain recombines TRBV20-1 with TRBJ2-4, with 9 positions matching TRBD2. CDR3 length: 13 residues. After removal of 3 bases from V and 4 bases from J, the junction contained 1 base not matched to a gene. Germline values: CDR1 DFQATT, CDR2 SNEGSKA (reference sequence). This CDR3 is CSARTSGKNIQYF. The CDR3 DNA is TGCAGTGCTAGGACTAGCGGTAAAAACATTCAGTACTTC.

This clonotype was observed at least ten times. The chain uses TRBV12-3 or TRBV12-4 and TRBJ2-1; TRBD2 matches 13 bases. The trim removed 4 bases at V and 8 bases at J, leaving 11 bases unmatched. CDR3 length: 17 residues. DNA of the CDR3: TGTGCCAGCAGTTCCACTAGCGGGGGGGCCATCGCCCATGAGCAGTTCTTC. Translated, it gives CASSSTSGGAIAHEQFF.

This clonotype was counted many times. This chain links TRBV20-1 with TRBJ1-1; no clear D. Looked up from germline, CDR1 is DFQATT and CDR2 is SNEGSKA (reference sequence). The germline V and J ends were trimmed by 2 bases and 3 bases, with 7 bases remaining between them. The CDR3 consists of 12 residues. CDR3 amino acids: CSARTADTEAFF. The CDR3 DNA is TGCAGTGCTAGAACAGCCGACACTGAAGCTTTCTTT.

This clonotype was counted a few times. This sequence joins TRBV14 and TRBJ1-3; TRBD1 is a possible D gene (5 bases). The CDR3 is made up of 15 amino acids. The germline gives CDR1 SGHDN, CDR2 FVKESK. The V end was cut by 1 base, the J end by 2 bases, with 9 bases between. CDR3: CASSQVRGTGNTIYF. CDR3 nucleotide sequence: TGTGCCAGCAGCCAAGTCCGGGGGACTGGAAACACCATATATTTT. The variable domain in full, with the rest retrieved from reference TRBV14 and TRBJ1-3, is EAGVTQFPSHSVIEKGQTVTLRCDPISGHDNLYWYRRVMGKEIKFLLHFVKESKQDESGMPNNRFLAERTGGTYSTLKVQPAELEDSGVYFCASSQVRGTGNTIYFGEGSWLTVV.

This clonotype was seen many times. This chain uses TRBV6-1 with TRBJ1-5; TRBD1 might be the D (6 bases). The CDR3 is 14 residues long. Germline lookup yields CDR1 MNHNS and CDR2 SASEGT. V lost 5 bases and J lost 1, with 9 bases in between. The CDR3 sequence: CASSRGGSNQPQHF. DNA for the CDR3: TGTGCCAGCAGTAGGGGGGGAAGCAATCAGCCCCAGCATTTT.

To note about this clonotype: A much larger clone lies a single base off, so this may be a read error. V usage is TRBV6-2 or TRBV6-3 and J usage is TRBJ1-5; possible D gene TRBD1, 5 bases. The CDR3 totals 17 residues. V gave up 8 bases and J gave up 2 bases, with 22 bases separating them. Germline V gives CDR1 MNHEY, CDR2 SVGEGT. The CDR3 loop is CASGVPSGGGGNQPQHF. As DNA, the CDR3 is TGTGCCAGCGGTGTCCCGTCGGGGGGAGGGGGCAATCAGCCCCAGCATTTT.

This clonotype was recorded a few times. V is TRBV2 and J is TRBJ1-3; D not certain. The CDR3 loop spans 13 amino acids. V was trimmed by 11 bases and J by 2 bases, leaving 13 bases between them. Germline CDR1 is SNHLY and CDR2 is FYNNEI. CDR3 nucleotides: TGTGCCCGTACATTGAGCCCTGGAAACACCATATATTTT. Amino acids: CARTLSPGNTIYF.

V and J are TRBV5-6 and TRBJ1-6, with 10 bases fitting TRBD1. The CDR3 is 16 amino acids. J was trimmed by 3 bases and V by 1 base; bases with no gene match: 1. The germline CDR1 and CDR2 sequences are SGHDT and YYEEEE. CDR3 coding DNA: TGTGCCAGCAGCTTGAGGGACAGGGGCTATAATTCACCCCTCCACTTT. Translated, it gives CASSLRDRGYNSPLHF.

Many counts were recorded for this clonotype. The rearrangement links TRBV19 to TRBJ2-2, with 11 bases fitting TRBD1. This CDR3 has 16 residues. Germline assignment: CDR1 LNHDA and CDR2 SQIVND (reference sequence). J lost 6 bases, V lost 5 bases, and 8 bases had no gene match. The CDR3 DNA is TGTGCCAGTAGTTCTGGACAGGGGGCGTTCCCCGGGGAGCTGTTTTTT. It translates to CASSSGQGAFPGELFF.

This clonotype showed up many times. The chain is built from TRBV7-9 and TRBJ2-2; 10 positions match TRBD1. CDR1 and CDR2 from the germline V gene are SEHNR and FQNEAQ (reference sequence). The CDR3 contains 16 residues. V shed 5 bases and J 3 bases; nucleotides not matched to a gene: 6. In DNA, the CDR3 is TGTGCCAGCAGCCCGACAGGGGGCGATGACACCGGGGAGCTGTTTTTT. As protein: CASSPTGGDDTGELFF.

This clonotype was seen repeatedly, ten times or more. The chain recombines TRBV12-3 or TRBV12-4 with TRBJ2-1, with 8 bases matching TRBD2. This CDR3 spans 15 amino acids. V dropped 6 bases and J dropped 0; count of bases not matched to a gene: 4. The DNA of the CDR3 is TGTGCCAGCAGACTAGCGGCCAACTCCTACAATGAGCAGTTCTTC. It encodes CASRLAANSYNEQFF.

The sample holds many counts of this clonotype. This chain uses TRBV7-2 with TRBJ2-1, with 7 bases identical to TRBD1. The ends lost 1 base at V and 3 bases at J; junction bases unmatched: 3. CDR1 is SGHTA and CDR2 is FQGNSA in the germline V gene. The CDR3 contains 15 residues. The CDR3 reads CASSLVGQLYNEQFF. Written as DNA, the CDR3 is TGTGCCAGCAGCTTAGTGGGACAGCTCTACAATGAGCAGTTCTTC.

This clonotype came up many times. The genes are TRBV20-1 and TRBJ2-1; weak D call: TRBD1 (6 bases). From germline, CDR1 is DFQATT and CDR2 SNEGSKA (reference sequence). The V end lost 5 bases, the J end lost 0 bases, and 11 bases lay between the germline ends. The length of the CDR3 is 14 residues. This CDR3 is CSAQTGISYNEQFF. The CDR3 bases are TGCAGTGCTCAGACAGGAATCTCCTACAATGAGCAGTTCTTC.

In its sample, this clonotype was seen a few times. The CDR3: CASSFLGEGYTF. Written as DNA, the CDR3 is TGTGCCAGCAGTTTTCTAGGTGAAGGCTACACCTTC. The chain carries TRBV28 and TRBJ1-2; D remains unclear. CDR1 MDHEN and CDR2 SYDVKM come from the germline V gene. Trimming pared 3 bases from V and 8 bases from J, leaving 10 bases between. This CDR3 region has 12 residues.

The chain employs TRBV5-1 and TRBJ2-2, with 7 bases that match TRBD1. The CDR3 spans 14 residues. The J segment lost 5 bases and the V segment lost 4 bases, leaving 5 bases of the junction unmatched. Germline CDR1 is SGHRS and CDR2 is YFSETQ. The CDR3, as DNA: TGCGCCAGCAGCCAACTGACAGGGACCGGGGAGCTGTTTTTT. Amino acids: CASSQLTGTGELFF. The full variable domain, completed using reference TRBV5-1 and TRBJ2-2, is KAGVTQTPRYLIKTRGQQVTLSCSPISGHRSVSWYQQTPGQGLQFLFEYFSETQRNKGNFPGRFSGRQFSNSRSEMNVSTLELGDSALYLCASSQLTGTGELFFGEGSRLTVL.

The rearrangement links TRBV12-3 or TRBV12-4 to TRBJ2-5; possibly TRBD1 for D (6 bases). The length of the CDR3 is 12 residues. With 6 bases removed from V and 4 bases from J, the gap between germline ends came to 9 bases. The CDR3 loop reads CASSVGGETQYF. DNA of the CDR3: TGTGCCAGCAGCGTAGGGGGAGAGACCCAGTACTTC.

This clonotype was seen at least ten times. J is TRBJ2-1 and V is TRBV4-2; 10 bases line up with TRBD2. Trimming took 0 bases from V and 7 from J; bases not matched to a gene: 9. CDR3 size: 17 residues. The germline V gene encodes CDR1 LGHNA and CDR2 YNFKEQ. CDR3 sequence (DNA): TGTGCCAGCAGCCAAGACCCAGGTTCTAGCGGGGGTAATGAGCAGTTCTTC. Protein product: CASSQDPGSSGGNEQFF.

CDR3 sequence (DNA): TGTGCCAGCAGCCAAGATCTAAGGGTGAATCAGCCCCAGCATTTT. Amino acids: CASSQDLRVNQPQHF. The chain couples TRBV3-1 to TRBJ1-5; D remains unclear. The CDR3 is 15 amino acids. The germline V gene has CDR1 LGHDT and CDR2 YNNKEL (reference sequence). Trimming stripped 0 bases from V and 4 bases from J, with 10 bases between.

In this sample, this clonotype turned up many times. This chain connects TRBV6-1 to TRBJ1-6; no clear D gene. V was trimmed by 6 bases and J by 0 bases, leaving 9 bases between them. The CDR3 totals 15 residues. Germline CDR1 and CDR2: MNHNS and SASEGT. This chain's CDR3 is CASSMSSSYNSPLHF. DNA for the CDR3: TGTGCCAGCAGCATGTCCAGCTCCTATAATTCACCCCTCCACTTT.

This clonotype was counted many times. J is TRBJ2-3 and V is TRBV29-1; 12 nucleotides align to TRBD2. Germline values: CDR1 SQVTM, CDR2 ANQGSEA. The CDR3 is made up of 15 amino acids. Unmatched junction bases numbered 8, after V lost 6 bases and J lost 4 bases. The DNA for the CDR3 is TGCAGCGTGCCCACTAGCGGGGGGCTGTCAGATACGCAGTATTTT. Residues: CSVPTSGGLSDTQYF.

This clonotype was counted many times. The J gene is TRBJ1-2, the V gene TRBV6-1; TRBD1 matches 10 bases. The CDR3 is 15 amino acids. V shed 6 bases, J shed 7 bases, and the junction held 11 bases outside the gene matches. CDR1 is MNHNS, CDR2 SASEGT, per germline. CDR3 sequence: CASSLQTGGHIGYTF. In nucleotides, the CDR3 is TGTGCCAGCAGCCTACAGACAGGGGGCCATATTGGCTACACCTTC.

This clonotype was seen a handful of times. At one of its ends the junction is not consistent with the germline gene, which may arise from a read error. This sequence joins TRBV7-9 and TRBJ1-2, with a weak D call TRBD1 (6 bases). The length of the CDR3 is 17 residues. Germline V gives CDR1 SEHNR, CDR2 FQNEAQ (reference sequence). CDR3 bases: TGTACCAGCAGCTCGTTACTTGGGCAGGGGCTAAACTATGGCTACACCTTC. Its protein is CTSSSLLGQGLNYGYTF.

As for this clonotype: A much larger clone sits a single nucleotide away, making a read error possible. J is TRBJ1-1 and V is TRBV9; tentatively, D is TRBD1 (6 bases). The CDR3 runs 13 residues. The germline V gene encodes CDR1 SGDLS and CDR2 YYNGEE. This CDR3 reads CACSINRATEAFF. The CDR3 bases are TGTGCCTGCAGCATAAACAGGGCCACTGAAGCTTTCTTT.

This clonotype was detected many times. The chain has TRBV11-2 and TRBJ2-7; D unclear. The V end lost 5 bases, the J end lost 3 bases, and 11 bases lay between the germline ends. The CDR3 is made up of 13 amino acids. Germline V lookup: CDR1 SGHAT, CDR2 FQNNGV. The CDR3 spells CASSRSTSYEQYF. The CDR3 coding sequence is TGTGCCAGCAGCCGCTCTACGAGCTACGAGCAGTACTTC. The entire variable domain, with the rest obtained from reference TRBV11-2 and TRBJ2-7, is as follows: EAGVAQSPRYKIIEKRQSVAFWCNPISGHATLYWYQQILGQGPKLLIQFQNNGVVDDSQLPKDRFSAERLKGVDSTLKIQPAKLEDSAVYLCASSRSTSYEQYFGPGTRLTVT.